A selection of T cell receptor beta chains follows, all from one sample in a study of shared clonotypes between healthy human individuals. Method: immunoSEQ multiplex PCR; TCRdb's copy keeps in-frame clones and lacks some. The data hold about 450,000 clones, with about 76% observed a single time. The material sequenced was PBMCs. Receptors originate from a woman aged 40 to 49 in good health. Some clones in this sample may be carry-over from other donors' samples. Both conserved end residues are part of each CDR3. D genes are given only for firm matches. Size is stated for part of the rows, as once, few or many counts, or as a class when the clone is expanded.

CDR3aa | CDR3nt | abundance | d_gene | j_gene | v_gene
CASSYAKTNEKLFF | TGTGCCAGCAGTTATGCCAAAACTAATGAAAAACTGTTTTTT | - | - | TRBJ1-4 | TRBV27
CASGRGTSGSPSYNEQFF | TGTGCCAGCGGCCGCGGGACTAGCGGGAGCCCCTCCTACAATGAGCAGTTCTTC | - | TRBD2 | TRBJ2-1 | TRBV5-4
CASTLRQFSRHEQFF | TGTGCCAGCACTCTCCGACAGTTTTCGCGCCATGAGCAGTTCTTC | - | - | TRBJ2-1 | TRBV28
CASRRGPNEKLFF | TGTGCCAGCCGCAGGGGTCCTAATGAAAAACTGTTTTTT | - | - | TRBJ1-4 | TRBV27
CASRAGGTEYNEQFF | TGCGCCAGCCGCGCGGGGGGGACAGAATACAATGAGCAGTTCTTC | - | TRBD2 | TRBJ2-1 | TRBV5-1
CAISGGRSGQGVHEQYF | TGTGCCATCAGTGGGGGTCGGTCGGGACAGGGGGTCCACGAGCAGTACTTC | - | TRBD1 | TRBJ2-7 | TRBV10-3
CATSSPGDTGELFF | TGTGCCACCAGCAGCCCGGGGGACACCGGGGAGCTGTTTTTT | - | - | TRBJ2-2 | TRBV15
CSAKPEAFF | TGCAGTGCTAAACCTGAAGCTTTCTTT | - | - | TRBJ1-1 | TRBV20-1
CAWSSESSGANVLTF | TGTGCCTGGAGTTCCGAGAGCTCTGGGGCCAACGTCCTGACTTTC | - | - | TRBJ2-6 | TRBV30
CSARPPGLHF | TGCAGTGCTAGACCCCCGGGCCTCCACTTC | - | - | TRBJ2-5 | TRBV20-1
CASSSDSSGANVLTF | TGTGCCAGCAGCTCGGACAGCTCTGGGGCCAACGTCCTGACTTTC | once | - | TRBJ2-6 | TRBV11-2
CASSISSVLTF | TGTGCCAGCAGCATCAGCTCCGTCCTGACTTTC | - | - | TRBJ2-6 | TRBV7-2
CASSWAGHTNYGYTF | TGTGCCAGCAGCTGGGCGGGACATACGAACTATGGCTACACCTTC | - | - | TRBJ1-2 | TRBV5-4
CASSLRIGELFF | TGTGCCAGCAGCCTACGAATCGGGGAGCTGTTTTTT | - | - | TRBJ2-2 | TRBV7-3
CASSLSGVGGATDTQYF | TGTGCCAGCAGTTTATCGGGTGTAGGGGGGGCCACAGATACGCAGTATTTT | - | - | TRBJ2-3 | TRBV27
CASSYGRGTVEGQHF | TGTGCCAGTAGTTACGGAAGAGGGACGGTGGAAGGTCAGCATTTT | - | - | TRBJ1-5 | TRBV19
CASSQRTSGTANTGELFF | TGCGCCAGCAGCCAAAGGACTAGCGGGACCGCGAACACCGGGGAGCTGTTTTTT | few | TRBD2 | TRBJ2-2 | TRBV4-1
CASSPFEDVNYGYTF | TGTGCCAGCTCACCTTTCGAGGACGTCAACTATGGCTACACCTTC | - | - | TRBJ1-2 | TRBV18
CAISGGLAGGDTQYF | TGTGCCATCAGTGGAGGACTAGCGGGGGGAGATACGCAGTATTTT | few | TRBD2 | TRBJ2-3 | TRBV10-3
CASSLALTSVETQYF | TGTGCCAGCAGCTTAGCGTTAACTAGCGTAGAGACCCAGTACTTC | - | TRBD2 | TRBJ2-5 | TRBV7-6
CASSLVQGAGDEQFF | TGCGCCAGCAGCTTGGTTCAGGGGGCTGGGGATGAGCAGTTCTTC | - | TRBD1 | TRBJ2-1 | TRBV5-1